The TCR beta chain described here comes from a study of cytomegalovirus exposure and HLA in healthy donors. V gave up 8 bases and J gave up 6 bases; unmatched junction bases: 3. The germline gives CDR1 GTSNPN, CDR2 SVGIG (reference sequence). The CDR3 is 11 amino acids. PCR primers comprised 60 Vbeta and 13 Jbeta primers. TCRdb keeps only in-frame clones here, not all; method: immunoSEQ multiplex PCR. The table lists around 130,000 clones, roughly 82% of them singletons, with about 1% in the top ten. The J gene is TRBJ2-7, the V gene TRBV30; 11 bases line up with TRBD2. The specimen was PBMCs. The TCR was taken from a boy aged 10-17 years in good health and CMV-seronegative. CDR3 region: CAVAGGSEQYF. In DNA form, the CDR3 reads TGTGCCGTAGCGGGAGGGAGCGAGCAGTACTTC.